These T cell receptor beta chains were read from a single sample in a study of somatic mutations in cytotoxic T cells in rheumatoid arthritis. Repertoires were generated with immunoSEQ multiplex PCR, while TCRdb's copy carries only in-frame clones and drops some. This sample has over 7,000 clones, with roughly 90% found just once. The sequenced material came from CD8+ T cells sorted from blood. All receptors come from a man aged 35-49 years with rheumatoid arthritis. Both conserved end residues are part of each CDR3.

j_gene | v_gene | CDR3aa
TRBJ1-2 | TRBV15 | CATSRDTGGGLYGYTF
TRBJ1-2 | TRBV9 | CASSEGDRNYGYTF
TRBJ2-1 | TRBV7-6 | CASSPGTGEESEQFF
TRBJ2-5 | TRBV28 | CASSQRIYQETQYF
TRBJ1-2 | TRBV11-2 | CASSLKETGSNGYTF
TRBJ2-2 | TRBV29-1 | CSITRPGTSGRSNTGELFF
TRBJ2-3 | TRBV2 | CASTPLEDTQYF
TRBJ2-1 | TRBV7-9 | CASSILNEQFF
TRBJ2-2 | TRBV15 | CATSRDQQKNTGELFF
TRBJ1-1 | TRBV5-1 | CASSFWGHEAFF
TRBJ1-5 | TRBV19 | CASSDRDRGLHQPQHF
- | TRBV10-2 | CASNAVESHEQYF
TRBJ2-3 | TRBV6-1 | CASSEWSSGGVLNTQYF
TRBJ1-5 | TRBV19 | CASDPRTAIYSNQPQHF
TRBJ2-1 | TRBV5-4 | CASSPGTAYNEQFF
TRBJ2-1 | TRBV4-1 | CASSQQTDRGNEQFF
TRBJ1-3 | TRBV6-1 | CASTLWRAGNTIYF
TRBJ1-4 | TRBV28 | CASSLSSERNEKLFF
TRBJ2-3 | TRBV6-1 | CASSEGLAGGSTDTQYF
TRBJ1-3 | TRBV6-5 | CASSYSDTGNTIYF
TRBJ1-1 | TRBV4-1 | CASSQDRVGNTEAFF
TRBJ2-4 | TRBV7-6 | CASSGTTGEPYF
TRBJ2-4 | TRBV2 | CASSEQINIQYF